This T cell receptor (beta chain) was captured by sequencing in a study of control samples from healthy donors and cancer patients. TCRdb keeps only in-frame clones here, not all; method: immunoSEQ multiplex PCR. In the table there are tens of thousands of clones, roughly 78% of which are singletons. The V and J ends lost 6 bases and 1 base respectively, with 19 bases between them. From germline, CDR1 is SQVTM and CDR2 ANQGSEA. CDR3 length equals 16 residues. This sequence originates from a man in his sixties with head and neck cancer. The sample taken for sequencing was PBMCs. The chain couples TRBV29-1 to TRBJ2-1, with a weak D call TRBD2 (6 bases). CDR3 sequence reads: CSVETGTAGSYNEQFF. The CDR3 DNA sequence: TGCAGCGTGGAAACCGGGACCGCGGGATCCTACAATGAGCAGTTCTTC.